These T cell receptor beta chains were read from a single sample in a study of fetal regulatory T cell absence and autoimmunity. Using immunoSEQ multiplex PCR, the repertoire was profiled, and TCRdb retains in-frame clones only, with some absent. The data contain 85,000 to 100,000 clones, about two thirds of them seen just once; the ten biggest clones take up 1.5% to 2.5%. Sequenced material: pancreas tissue. Receptors were obtained from a male donor with IPEX syndrome. The CDR3 runs from the conserved cysteine through the conserved F or W. Each record gives: V gene, D gene, J gene, clone size, CDR3 protein, CDR3 DNA. The D gene is left open where the match is weak. Size is stated for part of the rows, as once, few or many counts, or as a class when the clone is expanded.

v_call: TRBV5-1
d_call: TRBD1
j_call: TRBJ1-2
clone_size: .
cdr3_aa: CASSFPGTGGNYGYTF
cdr3_nt: TGCGCCAGCAGCTTCCCCGGGACAGGGGGCAACTATGGCTACACCTTC

v_call: TRBV7-9
d_call: .
j_call: TRBJ2-3
clone_size: .
cdr3_aa: CASSPPYRVTQYF
cdr3_nt: TGTGCCAGCAGCCCCCCCTACAGGGTTACGCAGTATTTT

v_call: TRBV2
d_call: TRBD2
j_call: TRBJ2-2
clone_size: .
cdr3_aa: CASRETSGSWTGELFF
cdr3_nt: TGTGCCAGCAGGGAGACTAGCGGGAGTTGGACCGGGGAGCTGTTTTTT

v_call: TRBV12-5
d_call: .
j_call: TRBJ2-7
clone_size: few
cdr3_aa: CASGLFHEQYF
cdr3_nt: TGTGCTAGTGGTTTGTTCCACGAGCAGTACTTC

v_call: TRBV5-1
d_call: .
j_call: TRBJ2-7
clone_size: .
cdr3_aa: CASSLDYEQYF
cdr3_nt: TGCGCCAGCAGCTTGGACTACGAGCAGTACTTC

v_call: TRBV6-5
d_call: TRBD1
j_call: TRBJ1-1
clone_size: .
cdr3_aa: CASSYQGAPEAFF
cdr3_nt: TGTGCCAGCAGTTACCAGGGGGCGCCTGAAGCTTTCTTT

v_call: TRBV5-1
d_call: .
j_call: TRBJ2-7
clone_size: .
cdr3_aa: CASSLVGYSYEQYF
cdr3_nt: TGCGCCAGCAGCTTGGTCGGGTACTCCTACGAGCAGTACTTC

v_call: TRBV4-2
d_call: .
j_call: TRBJ2-7
clone_size: .
cdr3_aa: CASSQDGRAIHEQYF
cdr3_nt: TGTGCCAGCAGCCAAGATGGCAGGGCTATCCACGAGCAGTACTTC

v_call: TRBV7-2
d_call: .
j_call: TRBJ2-7
clone_size: .
cdr3_aa: CASSLGGREYEQYF
cdr3_nt: TGTGCCAGCAGCTTAGGGGGCAGGGAATACGAGCAGTACTTC

v_call: TRBV11-3
d_call: TRBD2
j_call: TRBJ2-3
clone_size: .
cdr3_aa: CASSLEGTSGGLDTQYF
cdr3_nt: TGTGCCAGCAGCTTAGAGGGGACTAGCGGGGGGCTGGATACGCAGTATTTT

v_call: TRBV7-2
d_call: TRBD2
j_call: TRBJ2-1
clone_size: .
cdr3_aa: CASSPAGISSYNEQFF
cdr3_nt: TGTGCCAGCAGCCCAGCGGGGATTAGCTCCTACAATGAGCAGTTCTTC